The clone carrying this T cell receptor beta chain was detected once. The antigen remains unidentified. This sample is part of a study of cytomegalovirus exposure and HLA in healthy donors. Use of 60 Vbeta and 13 Jbeta primers characterized the PCR. Per the authors' pipeline: Among the unique TCR beta chains that a later analysis counted, about 81 million in all, roughly 9.9 million were shared. Some clones are missing from TCRdb's copy, which holds only in-frame ones; the method was immunoSEQ multiplex PCR. V, J and clone size derive from that table, while D and trimming were established from the DNA sequence. Altogether under 150,000 clones are present, about three quarters being singletons, with the ten largest covering around 1.7%. The CDR3 consists of 18 residues. Unmatched junction bases numbered 16, after V lost 4 bases and J lost 4 bases. The germline CDR1 and CDR2 sequences are MGHRA and YSYEKL.

General study points: Prediction of most subjects' HLA-A and HLA-B alleles by TCR beta sequences was reportedly accurate.

The sample consisted of PBMCs. This clonotype originated in a woman aged 25-40 years in good health and CMV-seronegative. This rearrangement joins TRBV4-1 to TRBJ2-3; 8 nucleotides match TRBD2. The CDR3 loop reads CASSLKSVERGTADTQYF. The CDR3, as DNA: TGCGCCAGCAGCCTTAAATCAGTTGAGCGGGGGACCGCAGATACGCAGTATTTT.